This TCR beta chain was documented in a study of cytomegalovirus exposure and HLA in healthy donors. Study context: The 130 or so validation repertoires, a later analysis reported, used the same platform as the approximately 650 first-cohort repertoires.

Method: immunoSEQ multiplex PCR; TCRdb's copy keeps in-frame clones and lacks some. The sample includes roughly 60,000 clones, 90% to 95% of them seen just once. V shed 3 bases and J shed 0 bases, with 13 bases lying between them. The CDR3 runs to 16 residues. Germline V gene data show CDR1 as MNHEY and CDR2 as SMNVEV (reference sequence). Source material: PBMCs. This chain links TRBV27 with TRBJ2-3; D remains unclear. The TCR originated in a woman aged 25 to 45 in good health and CMV-seronegative. Written as DNA, the CDR3 is TGTGCCAGCAGTTTGAATCCCGCGGAGAGCACAGATACGCAGTATTTT. It encodes CASSLNPAESTDTQYF.